This T cell receptor beta chain was documented in a study of T-cell reconstitution after alpha-beta-depleted transplantation in children. Study-wide findings and caveats: Newly made T cells mostly supplied T-cell counts and diversity one year after transplant. Several hundred expanded graft clones reportedly gave rise to the alpha-beta T cells present about two months after transplant.

TCRbeta library construction was performed incorporating unique molecular identifiers. TCRdb redid the calling of the PCR reads with MiXCR, one entry per CDR3 protein. The profile shows some 200,000 distinct CDR3 sequences, roughly 9.1% of them singletons. Ten or more counts support this clonotype. Its antigen remains unidentified. V trimming: 6 bases; J trimming: 0 bases; junction bases outside the gene matches: 6. The CDR3 is 15 residues long. The V gene's germline CDR1 is MNHEY and CDR2 SVGAGI. The material was PBMCs, mostly from graft donor cells, obtained 360 days after TCRalphabeta/CD19-depleted stem cell transplant. This receptor was taken from a male patient aged 2 to 10 who had a stem cell transplant for acute myeloid leukemia, so the T cells may come from the graft donor. The rearrangement links TRBV6-5 to TRBJ2-3; TRBD1 matches 7 bases. Here the CDR3 DNA reads TGTGCCAGCAGATGGTCACAGGGGAGCACAGATACGCAGTATTTT. Protein product: CASRWSQGSTDTQYF.